This TCR beta chain was profiled in a study of T cell responses to AZD1222 COVID-19 vaccine. Notes on the study in general: Mostly white British, mostly female donors; authors suggested clonal diversity may be underestimated.

As for this clone: As yet, its antigen is unknown.

Pooled samples include second doses given at about 4 or 12 weeks. The CDR3 length is 14 residues. V lost 7 bases and J lost 5; bases outside the gene matches: 10. Germline loops: CDR1 MDHEN, CDR2 SYDVKM. Clones were sequenced by immunoSEQ multiplex PCR, and TCRdb holds only the in-frame ones, with some missing. The sample lists roughly 150,000 clones, approximately 90% occurring once. The input for sequencing was peripheral blood, taken 28 days after the second AZD1222 dose. The clonotype comes from an adult who received the AZD1222 COVID-19 vaccine. The rearrangement links TRBV28 to TRBJ1-2, with 7 bases matching TRBD1. This CDR3 is CASKKPGQNYGYTF. CDR3 bases: TGTGCCAGCAAAAAGCCGGGACAGAATTATGGCTACACCTTC.